The clone carrying this T cell receptor (beta chain) turned up a few times. The sample is drawn from a study of blood T cell repertoires in COVID-19. This table comes from immunoSEQ multiplex PCR, and its TCRdb copy is limited to in-frame clones, with some not included. The sample holds roughly 100,000 clones; roughly 89% are singletons and the top ten take about a sixth. Germline values: CDR1 SGHRS, CDR2 YFSETQ. CDR3 length: 16 residues. V gave up 3 bases and J gave up 4 bases; unmatched junction bases: 6. The sequence derives from a woman older than 75 in a cohort sampled during active COVID-19. Sequencing input: peripheral blood. This chain joins TRBV5-1 and TRBJ2-1, with 11 bases matching TRBD2. Here the CDR3 DNA reads TGCGCCAGCAGCTCCAACCTAGCGGGGGGATACAATGAGCAGTTCTTC. Amino acid sequence: CASSSNLAGGYNEQFF.